The 17 T cell receptor beta chains below come from one sample, sequenced in a study of OX40 agonist ivuxolimab in advanced cancers. Generated by immunoSEQ multiplex PCR, the TCRdb table keeps only in-frame clones and is missing some. Of tens of thousands of clones in the sample, about 80% are singletons; the top ten hold 6.6%. This sample comprised CD4+ or CD8+ T cells sorted from blood, obtained in a trial of the OX40 agonist ivuxolimab. Every receptor here comes from an adult with an advanced solid tumor such as melanoma, head and neck, liver or kidney cancer.

This chain links TRBV5-6 with TRBJ1-2; D gene uncertain. The CDR3 has 11 residues. The ends were cut back, 6 bases at V and 2 bases at J, with 5 bases in the middle. Germline-derived CDR1 and CDR2 are SGHDT and YYEEEE. The CDR3 DNA follows: TGTGCCAGCAAAAGGAACTATGGCTACACCTTC. Its translation: CASKRNYGYTF.

The chain carries TRBV30 and TRBJ2-5; TRBD2 matches 7 bases. With 4 bases clipped from V and 6 bases from J, the junction kept 20 bases outside the gene matches. This CDR3 spans 17 amino acids. Germline CDR1 reads GTSNPN; CDR2 reads SVGIG (reference sequence). Here the CDR3 DNA reads TGTGCCTGGACCCCCATCACTACGGCGGGAGCTAGGAAGACCCAGTACTTC. Translated, it gives CAWTPITTAGARKTQYF. The full variable domain, completed using reference TRBV30 and TRBJ2-5, is SQTIHQWPATLVQPVGSPLSLECTVEGTSNPNLYWYRQAAGRGLQLLFYSVGIGQISSEVPQNLSASRPQDRQFILSSKKLLLSDSGFYLCAWTPITTAGARKTQYFGPGTRLLVL.

The genes are TRBV9 and TRBJ2-1; 8 bases agree with TRBD2. The V gene's germline CDR1 is SGDLS and CDR2 YYNGEE. There are 15 residues in the CDR3. Unmatched junction bases numbered 7, after V lost 4 bases and J lost 4 bases. The CDR3 nucleotides are TGTGCCAGCAGCACGGGGACTAGGGTATACAATGAGCAGTTCTTC. This codes for CASSTGTRVYNEQFF.

The chain employs TRBV11-1 and TRBJ1-2; 7 nucleotides agree with TRBD1. CDR1 is SGHAT, CDR2 FQDESV, per germline (reference sequence). The CDR3 consists of 13 residues. The junction had 5 bases not matched to a gene; V was cut back by 3 bases and J by 7 bases. The CDR3, as DNA: TGTGCCAGCAGCTTCGACAGGGAGTCTGGCTACACCTTC. Its protein is CASSFDRESGYTF.

The chain couples TRBV4-2 to TRBJ1-3, with a tentative D call TRBD1 (5 bases). Deletions cut 3 bases from V and 0 bases from J, with 15 bases between. Germline assignment: CDR1 LGHNA and CDR2 YNFKEQ. This CDR3 comprises 17 residues. The CDR3 DNA follows: TGTGCCAGCAGCCAGCCGGGACTGCTCTCCTCTGGAAACACCATATATTTT. It yields the protein CASSQPGLLSSGNTIYF.

The chain has TRBV7-2 and TRBJ2-7; D possibly corresponds to TRBD2 (6 bases). The CDR3 extends over 13 amino acids. The V and J ends lost 5 bases and 2 bases respectively, with 10 bases between them. Germline V gene lookup returns CDR1 SGHTA and CDR2 FQGNSA. In DNA, the CDR3 is TGTGCCAGCAGCCGGGACTTTACCTACGAGCAGTACTTC. Encoded protein: CASSRDFTYEQYF.

This clone was observed once. This chain uses TRBV29-1 with TRBJ2-2; perhaps TRBD1 as D (5 bases). V lost 4 bases and J 1 base, leaving 7 bases between the germline ends. This CDR3 spans 13 amino acids. Germline loops: CDR1 SQVTM, CDR2 ANQGSEA. CDR3 nucleotide sequence: TGCAGCGTTGGACAGTTGAACACCGGGGAGCTGTTTTTT. This codes for CSVGQLNTGELFF.

The chain combines TRBV6-5 with TRBJ2-1; no firm D call. The CDR3 totals 14 residues. CDR1 is MNHEY, CDR2 SVGAGI, per germline. The V and J ends lost 0 bases and 13 bases respectively, with 16 bases between them. The CDR3 sequence is CASSYSTPPSSQFF. In nucleotides, the CDR3 is TGTGCCAGCAGTTACTCGACCCCACCTAGTTCCCAGTTCTTC.

The rearrangement joins TRBV19 to TRBJ2-5; D ambiguous. Deletions cut 1 base from V and 1 base from J, with 7 bases between. CDR1 and CDR2 (germline): LNHDA, SQIVND (reference sequence). CDR3 size: 14 residues. The CDR3: CASSIGWGQETQYF. CDR3 nucleotides: TGTGCCAGTAGTATAGGGTGGGGCCAAGAGACCCAGTACTTC.

This chain connects TRBV29-1 to TRBJ1-2, with D possibly TRBD1 on 6 matching bases. The CDR3 covers 15 residues. Trimming removed 3 bases at V and 8 bases at J, with 22 bases between. CDR1 is SQVTM, CDR2 ANQGSEA, per germline. The CDR3 DNA reads TGCAGCGTTGACCGGGACATACTCCACCGGGGAGGCTACACCTTC. Amino acids: CSVDRDILHRGGYTF.

The chain employs TRBV6-1 and TRBJ2-7; 11 bases match TRBD2. Germline V gives CDR1 MNHNS, CDR2 SASEGT. CDR3 length: 16 amino acids. V was pared by 2 bases and J by 4 bases, with 7 bases of the junction left unmatched. In DNA, the CDR3 is TGTGCCAGCAGTGAAAATCTAGCGGGGGGATGGTACGAGCAGTACGTC. Translation: CASSENLAGGWYEQYV.

The CDR3 DNA reads TGTGCCAGCAGTTTGAGTTACAGGGGGCGAGAGACCCAGTACTTC. It codes for CASSLSYRGRETQYF. The J gene is TRBJ2-5, the V gene TRBV27; TRBD1 matches at 9 bases. From germline, CDR1 is MNHEY and CDR2 SMNVEV (reference sequence). The length of the CDR3 is 15 residues. Unmatched junction bases numbered 6, after V lost 3 bases and J lost 4 bases.

This chain links TRBV7-9 with TRBJ1-4; D might be TRBD1 (5 bases). Germline CDR1 and CDR2: SEHNR and FQNEAQ (reference sequence). Trimming stripped 5 bases from V and 7 bases from J, with 14 bases between. There are 14 residues in the CDR3. The CDR3 loop is CASSTGTGGEKLFF. The DNA for the CDR3 is TGTGCCAGCAGCACCGGGACGGGAGGTGAAAAACTGTTTTTT.

The rearrangement links TRBV6-6 to TRBJ2-7; TRBD1 matches 8 bases. The CDR3 runs 16 residues. The V segment lost 6 bases and the J segment 2 bases; nucleotides outside the gene matches: 12. Germline CDR1 reads MNHNY; CDR2 reads SVGAGI (reference sequence). Here the CDR3 reads CASSKDRGGRTYEQYF. The CDR3 DNA is TGTGCCAGCAGCAAAGACAGGGGAGGAAGGACCTACGAGCAGTACTTC.

V and J are TRBV5-6 and TRBJ1-2; 9 bases align to TRBD1. Germline-derived CDR1 and CDR2 are SGHDT and YYEEEE. CDR3 length: 15 amino acids. V was clipped by 7 bases and J by 6 bases; unmatched bases: 13. CDR3 sequence reads: CASLFLGQGSDGYTF. The CDR3 nucleotides read TGTGCCAGCCTTTTTTTGGGACAGGGCTCCGATGGCTACACCTTC. Using reference TRBV5-6 and TRBJ1-2 for the parts outside the CDR3, the full variable domain is DAGVTQSPTHLIKTRGQQVTLRCSPKSGHDTVSWYQQALGQGPQFIFQYYEEEERQRGNFPDRFSGHQFPNYSSELNVNALLLGDSALYLCASLFLGQGSDGYTFGSGTRLTVV.

The J gene is TRBJ2-7, the V gene TRBV6-6; D is undetermined. This CDR3 comprises 15 residues. V gave up 0 bases and J gave up 2 bases, with 11 bases separating them. Germline V gene sequence: CDR1 MNHNY, CDR2 SVGAGI (reference sequence). CDR3 amino acids: CASSYSTTYTYEQYV. CDR3 in DNA: TGTGCCAGCAGTTACTCGACAACTTATACCTACGAGCAGTACGTC.

This chain joins TRBV30 and TRBJ1-1; D gene ambiguous. Trimming stripped 5 bases from V and 5 bases from J, with 9 bases between. Germline V gene lookup returns CDR1 GTSNPN and CDR2 SVGIG (reference sequence). The CDR3 extends over 11 amino acids. DNA of the CDR3: TGTGCCTGGGGTATACTGACTGAAGCTTTCTTT. Translated: CAWGILTEAFF.